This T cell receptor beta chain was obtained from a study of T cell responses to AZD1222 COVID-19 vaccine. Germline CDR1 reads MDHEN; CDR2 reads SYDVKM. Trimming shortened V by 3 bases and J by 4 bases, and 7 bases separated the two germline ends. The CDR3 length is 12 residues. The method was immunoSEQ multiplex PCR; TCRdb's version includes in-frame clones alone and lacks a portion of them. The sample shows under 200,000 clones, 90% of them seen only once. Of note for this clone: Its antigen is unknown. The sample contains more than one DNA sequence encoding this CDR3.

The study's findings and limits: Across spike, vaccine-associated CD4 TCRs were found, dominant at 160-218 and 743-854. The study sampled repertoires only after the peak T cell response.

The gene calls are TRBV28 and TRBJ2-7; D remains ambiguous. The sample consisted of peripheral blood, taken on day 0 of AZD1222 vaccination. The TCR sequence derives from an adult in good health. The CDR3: CASSLDGYEQYF. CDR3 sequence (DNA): TGTGCCAGCAGTTTGGATGGTTACGAGCAGTACTTC.